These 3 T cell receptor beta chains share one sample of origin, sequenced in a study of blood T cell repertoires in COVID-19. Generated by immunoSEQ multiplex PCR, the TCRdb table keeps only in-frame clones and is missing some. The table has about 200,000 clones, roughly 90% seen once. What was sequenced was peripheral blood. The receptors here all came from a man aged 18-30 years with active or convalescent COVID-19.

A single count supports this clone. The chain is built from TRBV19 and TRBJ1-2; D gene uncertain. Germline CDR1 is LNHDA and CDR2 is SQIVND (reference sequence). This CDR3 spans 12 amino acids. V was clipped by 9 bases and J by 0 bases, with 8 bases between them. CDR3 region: CASVKTNYGYTF. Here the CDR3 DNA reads TGTGCCAGCGTAAAAACTAACTATGGCTACACCTTC.

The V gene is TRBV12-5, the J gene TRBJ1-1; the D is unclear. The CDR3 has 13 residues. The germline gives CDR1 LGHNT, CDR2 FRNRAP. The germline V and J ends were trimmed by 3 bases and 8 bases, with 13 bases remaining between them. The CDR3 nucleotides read TGTGCTAGTGGTTTTCGGGGTGTTGGCGAAGCTTTCTTT. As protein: CASGFRGVGEAFF.

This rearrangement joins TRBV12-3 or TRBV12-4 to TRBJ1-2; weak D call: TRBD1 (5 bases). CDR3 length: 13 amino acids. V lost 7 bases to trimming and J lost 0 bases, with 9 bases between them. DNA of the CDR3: TGTGCCAGCAATCAGGGATCTAACTATGGCTACACCTTC. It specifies CASNQGSNYGYTF.